This T cell receptor (beta chain) was obtained from a study of cytomegalovirus exposure and HLA in healthy donors. The repertoire was sequenced with immunoSEQ multiplex PCR; TCRdb's copy has only in-frame clones and lacks some. The sample lists 250,000 to 400,000 clones, roughly 88% occurring once. What was sequenced was PBMCs. This TCR was sampled from a man under 40 in good health and CMV-seronegative.

The CDR3 sequence is CASQLQAGGFYEQYF. The CDR3 nucleotides are TGTGCCAGCCAGTTGCAAGCGGGGGGTTTCTACGAGCAGTACTTC. The gene calls are TRBV28 and TRBJ2-7, with 9 positions matching TRBD2. The CDR3 runs 15 residues. In germline, CDR1 is MDHEN, CDR2 SYDVKM. V shed 8 bases and J 3 bases; nucleotides not matched to a gene: 11.